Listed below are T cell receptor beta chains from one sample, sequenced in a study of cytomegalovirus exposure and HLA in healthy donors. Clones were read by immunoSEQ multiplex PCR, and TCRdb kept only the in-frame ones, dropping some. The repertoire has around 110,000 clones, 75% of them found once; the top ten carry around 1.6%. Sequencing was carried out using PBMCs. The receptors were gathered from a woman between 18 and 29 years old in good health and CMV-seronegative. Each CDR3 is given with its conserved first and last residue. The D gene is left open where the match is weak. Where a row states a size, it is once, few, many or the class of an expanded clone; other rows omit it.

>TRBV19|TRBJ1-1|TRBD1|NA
CASSIPRQGIDTEAFF
TGTGCCAGTAGTATTCCGAGACAGGGTATCGACACTGAAGCTTTCTTT
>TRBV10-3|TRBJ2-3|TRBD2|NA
CAISFQLGLAGKGEDTDTQYF
TGTGCCATCAGCTTCCAGCTAGGACTAGCGGGCAAGGGGGAGGACACAGATACGCAGTATTTT
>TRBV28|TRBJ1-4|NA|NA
CASSLPVARSTNEKLFF
TGTGCCAGCAGTTTACCCGTTGCCAGATCAACTAATGAAAAACTGTTTTTT
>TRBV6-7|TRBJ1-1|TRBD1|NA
CARGQGMNTEAFF
TGTGCCAGGGGACAGGGGATGAACACTGAAGCTTTCTTT
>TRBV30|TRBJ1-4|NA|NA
CAWRGATNEKLFF
TGTGCCTGGAGAGGGGCAACTAATGAAAAACTGTTTTTT
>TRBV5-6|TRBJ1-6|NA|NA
CASSPGQEGNSPLHF
TGTGCCAGCAGCCCTGGACAAGAAGGTAATTCACCCCTCCACTTT
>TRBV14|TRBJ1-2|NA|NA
CASSQVGPDRNYGYTF
TGTGCCAGCAGCCAAGTGGGCCCGGACAGAAACTATGGCTACACCTTC
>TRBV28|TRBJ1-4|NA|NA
CASSLIRTRDEKLFF
TGTGCCAGCAGTTTAATCCGGACCAGGGATGAAAAACTGTTTTTT
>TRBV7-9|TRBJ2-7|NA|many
CASRRDGESYEQYF
TGTGCCAGCCGGAGGGACGGAGAAAGCTACGAGCAGTACTTC
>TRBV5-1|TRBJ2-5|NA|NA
CASSLEWREETQYF
TGCGCCAGCAGTCTTGAGTGGAGGGAAGAGACCCAGTACTTC
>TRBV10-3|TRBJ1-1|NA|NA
CAITLALNTEAFF
TGTGCCATCACCCTGGCATTGAACACTGAAGCTTTCTTT
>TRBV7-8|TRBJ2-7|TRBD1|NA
CASSLGDRGSYEQYF
TGTGCCAGCAGCCTCGGGGACAGGGGATCCTACGAGCAGTACTTC
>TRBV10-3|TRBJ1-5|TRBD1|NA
CATETGGGQPQHF
TGTGCCACGGAAACAGGGGGCGGTCAGCCCCAGCATTTT
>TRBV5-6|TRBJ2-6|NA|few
CASSRDSGANVLTF
TGTGCCAGCAGCCGAGACTCTGGGGCCAACGTCCTGACTTTC
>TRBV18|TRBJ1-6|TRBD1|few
CASSLLQGANSPLHF
TGTGCCAGCTCACTACTACAGGGGGCGAATTCACCCCTCCACTTT
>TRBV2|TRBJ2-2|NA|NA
CASSELTGELFF
TGTGCCAGCAGTGAACTTACCGGGGAGCTGTTTTTT
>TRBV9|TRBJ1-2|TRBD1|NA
CASSPRQGGLVYGYTF
TGTGCCAGCAGCCCACGACAGGGTGGGCTTGTTTATGGCTACACCTTC
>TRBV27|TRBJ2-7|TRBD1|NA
CASSLSRDRAQYF
TGTGCCAGCAGTTTATCGAGGGACAGAGCTCAGTACTTC
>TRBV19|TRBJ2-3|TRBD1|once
CASSPGGPTDTQYF
TGTGCCAGTAGTCCAGGGGGTCCGACAGATACGCAGTATTTT
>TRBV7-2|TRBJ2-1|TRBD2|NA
CASSSSGAISYNEQFF
TGTGCCAGCAGCTCTAGCGGGGCTATCTCCTACAATGAGCAGTTCTTC
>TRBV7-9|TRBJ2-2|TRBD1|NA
CASTRGQGNTGELFF
TGTGCCAGCACCAGGGGACAGGGGAACACCGGGGAGCTGTTTTTT
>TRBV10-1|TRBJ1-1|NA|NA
CASSESPGVITEAFF
TGCGCCAGCAGTGAGTCCCCAGGGGTTATCACTGAAGCTTTCTTT
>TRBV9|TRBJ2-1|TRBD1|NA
CASGQAAEINEQFF
TGTGCCAGCGGACAGGCGGCTGAAATAAATGAGCAGTTCTTC
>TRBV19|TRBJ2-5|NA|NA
CASSFRWEETQYF
TGTGCCAGTAGTTTCAGGTGGGAAGAGACCCAGTACTTC
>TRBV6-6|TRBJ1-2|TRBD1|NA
CASKLGQGNYGYTF
TGTGCCAGCAAGCTAGGACAGGGAAACTATGGCTACACCTTC
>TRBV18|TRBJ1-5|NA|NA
CASSSDGGQPQHF
TGTGCCAGCTCTTCGGACGGCGGGCAGCCCCAGCATTTT
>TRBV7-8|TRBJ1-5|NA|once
CASSQGRGSNQPQHF
TGTGCCAGCAGCCAAGGCAGGGGAAGCAATCAGCCCCAGCATTTT
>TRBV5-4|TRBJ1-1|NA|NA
CASSIDRNTEAFF
TGTGCCAGCAGCATCGACAGGAACACTGAAGCTTTCTTT
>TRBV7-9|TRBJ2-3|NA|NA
CASSFSWHSSFRGSDTQYF
TGTGCCAGCAGTTTCAGCTGGCATTCTAGTTTCAGGGGCTCAGATACGCAGTATTTT
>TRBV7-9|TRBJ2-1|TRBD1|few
CASSHQTGSSYNEQFF
TGTGCCAGCAGCCATCAGACAGGGAGCTCCTACAATGAGCAGTTCTTC
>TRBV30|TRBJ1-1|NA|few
CAWRQDTGTEAFF
TGTGCCTGGAGACAAGATACGGGCACTGAAGCTTTCTTT
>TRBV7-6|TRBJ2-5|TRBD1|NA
CASSLTGGQETQYF
TGTGCCAGCAGTCTTACAGGGGGCCAAGAGACCCAGTACTTC
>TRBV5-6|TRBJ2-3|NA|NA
CASSFGGRYTDTQYF
TGTGCCAGCAGCTTTGGAGGACGTTACACAGATACGCAGTATTTT
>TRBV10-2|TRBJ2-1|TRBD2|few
CASSDGLAGGQQFF
TGCGCCAGCAGTGACGGACTAGCGGGGGGGCAGCAGTTCTTC
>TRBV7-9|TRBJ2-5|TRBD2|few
CASSLALGGQETQYF
TGTGCCAGCAGCTTAGCCCTGGGGGGGCAAGAGACCCAGTACTTC
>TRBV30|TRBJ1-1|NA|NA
CAWVPDRNTEAFF
TGTGCCTGGGTACCCGACAGAAACACTGAAGCTTTCTTT
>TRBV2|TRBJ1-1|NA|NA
CARETGRGTEAFF
TGTGCCAGGGAGACAGGCCGAGGCACTGAAGCTTTCTTT
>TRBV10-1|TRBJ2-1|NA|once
CASSLKRESEQFF
TGCGCCAGCAGTTTAAAAAGGGAGTCTGAGCAGTTCTTC
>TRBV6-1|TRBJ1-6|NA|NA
CASSEGRNSPLHF
TGTGCCAGCAGTGAGGGCCGCAATTCACCCCTCCACTTT
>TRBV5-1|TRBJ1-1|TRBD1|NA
CASSPWDRGSNTEAFF
TGCGCCAGCAGCCCCTGGGACAGGGGATCGAACACTGAAGCTTTCTTT
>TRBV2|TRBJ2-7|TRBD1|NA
CASKQGTGLTYEQYF
TGTGCCAGCAAACAAGGGACAGGGTTAACCTACGAGCAGTACTTC
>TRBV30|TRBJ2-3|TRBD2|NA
CACSIGGGSDTQYF
TGTGCCTGTTCGATCGGGGGGGGTTCAGATACGCAGTATTTT
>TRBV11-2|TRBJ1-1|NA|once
CASSHYPGSLAFF
TGTGCCAGCAGCCACTACCCCGGGTCTTTAGCTTTCTTT
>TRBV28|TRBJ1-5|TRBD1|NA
CASRVLQTGNQPQHF
TGTGCCAGCAGGGTCCTCCAGACAGGGAATCAGCCCCAGCATTTT
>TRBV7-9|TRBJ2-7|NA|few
CASSPLGGSFNSYEQYF
TGTGCCAGCAGCCCCCTTGGGGGGAGTTTCAACTCCTACGAGCAGTACTTC
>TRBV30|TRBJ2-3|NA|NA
CAWSPGTDTQYF
TGTGCCTGGAGTCCAGGGACAGATACGCAGTATTTT
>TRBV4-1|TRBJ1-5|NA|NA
CASSLNRELVSQPQHF
TGCGCCAGCAGCCTTAACAGGGAATTGGTCAGTCAGCCCCAGCATTTT